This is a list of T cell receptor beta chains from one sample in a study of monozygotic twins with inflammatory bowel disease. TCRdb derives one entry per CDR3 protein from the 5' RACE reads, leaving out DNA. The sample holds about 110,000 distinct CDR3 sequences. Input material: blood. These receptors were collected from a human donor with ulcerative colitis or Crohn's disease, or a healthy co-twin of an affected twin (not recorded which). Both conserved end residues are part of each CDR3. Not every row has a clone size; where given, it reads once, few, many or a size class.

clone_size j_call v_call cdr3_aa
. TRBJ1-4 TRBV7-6 CASTPPTGSYEKLFF
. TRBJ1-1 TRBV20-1 CSAGNRQGAGTEAFF
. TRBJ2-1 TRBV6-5 CASSYGLAIHNEQFF
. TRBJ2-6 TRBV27 CASSLSTGANVLTF
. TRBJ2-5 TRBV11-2 CASSLGGKRQETQYF
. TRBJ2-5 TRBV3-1 CASSQDPVGNSEAQYF
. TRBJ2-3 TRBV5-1 CASSLGLADTTDTQYF
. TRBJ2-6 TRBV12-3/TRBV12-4 CASSPFRRGISGANVLTF
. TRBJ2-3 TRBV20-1 CSARTSGALTSTDTQYF
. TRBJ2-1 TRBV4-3 CASSSGTGWSYNEQFF
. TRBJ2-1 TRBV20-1 CSAPTPSYNEQFF
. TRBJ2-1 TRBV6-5 CASSYGGTGSYNEQFF
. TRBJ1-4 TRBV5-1 CASSVGTDNNEKLFF
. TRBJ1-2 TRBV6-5 CASSYGAEAPRSYTF
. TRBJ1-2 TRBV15 CATSIFGPYGYTF
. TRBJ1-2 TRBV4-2 CASSQVSGDQANYGYTF
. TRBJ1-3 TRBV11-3 CASRGTGSRNTIYF
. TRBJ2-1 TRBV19 CASSPRGQGQFF
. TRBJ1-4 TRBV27 CASSLGQGDEKLFF
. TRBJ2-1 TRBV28 CASSRTSGNYNEQFF
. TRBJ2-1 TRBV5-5 CASSLLADNEQFF
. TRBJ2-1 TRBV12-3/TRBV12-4 CASSSGTSDNPYNEQFF
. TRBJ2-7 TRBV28 CASSIVETGDYEQYF
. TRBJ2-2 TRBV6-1 CASSTSGLAGELFF
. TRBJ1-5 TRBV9 CASSHGGSNQPQHF
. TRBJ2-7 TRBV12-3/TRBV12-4 CASSPGLAGVPYEQYF
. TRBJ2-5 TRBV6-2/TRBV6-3 CASSYYRGGLRETQYF
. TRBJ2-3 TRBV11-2 CASSLVPLGGRTDTQYF
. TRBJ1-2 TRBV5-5 CASSSHRGRSYGYTF
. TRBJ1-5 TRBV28 CASSGDQPQHF
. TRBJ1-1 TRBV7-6 CASRLTAMNTEAFF
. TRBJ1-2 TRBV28 CASRTGQADYGYTF
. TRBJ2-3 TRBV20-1 CSARVIAEIADTQYF
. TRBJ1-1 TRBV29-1 CSVTMGQLFTEAFF
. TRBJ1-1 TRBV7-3 CASSSKGTNTEAFF
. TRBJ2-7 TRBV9 CASSVGESIPYEQYF
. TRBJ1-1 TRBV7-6 CASSLGRDMNTEAFF
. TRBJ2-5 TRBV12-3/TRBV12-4 CASSPSGTSLWKTQYF
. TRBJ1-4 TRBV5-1 CASSLGVRARANEKLFF
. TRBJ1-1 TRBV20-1 CSARTGQGRTEAFF
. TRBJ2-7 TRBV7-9 CASSYPGPRDPYEQYF
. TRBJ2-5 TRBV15 CATSRQGAEQETQYF
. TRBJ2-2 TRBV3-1 CASSQEMAGLSTGELFF
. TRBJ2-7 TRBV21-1 CASSKGLADPYEQYF
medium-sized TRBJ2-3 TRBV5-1 CASMDSGTQDTQYF
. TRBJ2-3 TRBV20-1 CSAPDRGHTYTQYF
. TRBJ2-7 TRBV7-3 CASSPERGSYEQYF
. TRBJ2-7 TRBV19 CASSRDAGPGGYEQYF
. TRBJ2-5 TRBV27 CASSSTAGQTGTQYF
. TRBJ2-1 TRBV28 CASSLGPGLGENEQFF
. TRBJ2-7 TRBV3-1 CASSQSGQEISYEQYF